Listed below are T cell receptor beta chains from one sample, sequenced in a study of shared clonotypes between healthy human individuals. Only in-frame clones appear in the TCRdb table, and some are missing; sequencing was by immunoSEQ multiplex PCR. The sample lists more than 1.2 million clones, around 98.5% occurring once. The specimen sequenced was naive CD4+ T cells sorted from blood. Every receptor here comes from a man aged 25-40 years in good health. The CDR3 runs from the conserved cysteine through the conserved F or W. The order of the fields is V gene, CDR3 length, J gene, D gene, clone size, CDR3 DNA, CDR3 protein. The D gene is left open where the match is weak. Where a row states a size, it is once, few, many or the class of an expanded clone; other rows omit it.

v_call: TRBV10-1; cdr3_length: 10; j_call: TRBJ2-7; d_call: -; clone_size: -; cdr3_nt: TGCGCCAGCAGTTCACACGAGCAGTACTTC; cdr3_aa: CASSSHEQYF
v_call: TRBV27; cdr3_length: 13; j_call: TRBJ2-1; d_call: -; clone_size: -; cdr3_nt: TGTGCCAGCAGTTTCTACCAAGCCGGGGAGCAGTTCTTC; cdr3_aa: CASSFYQAGEQFF
v_call: TRBV7-2; cdr3_length: 13; j_call: TRBJ1-2; d_call: TRBD1; clone_size: -; cdr3_nt: TGTGCCAGCAGCTTCAGGGGGCTGGATGGCTACACCTTC; cdr3_aa: CASSFRGLDGYTF
v_call: TRBV4-3; cdr3_length: 16; j_call: TRBJ2-1; d_call: -; clone_size: -; cdr3_nt: TGCGCCAGCAGCCAAGCCTCCTTGGGCTCCTACAATGAGCAGTTCTTC; cdr3_aa: CASSQASLGSYNEQFF
v_call: TRBV28; cdr3_length: 13; j_call: TRBJ2-3; d_call: -; clone_size: -; cdr3_nt: TGTGCCAGCAGTTTAAAGAGCACAGATACGCAGTATTTT; cdr3_aa: CASSLKSTDTQYF
v_call: TRBV2; cdr3_length: 11; j_call: TRBJ2-1; d_call: -; clone_size: -; cdr3_nt: TGTGCCAGCTGGGGGTTCTATGAGCAGTTCTTC; cdr3_aa: CASWGFYEQFF
v_call: TRBV5-4; cdr3_length: 15; j_call: TRBJ2-6; d_call: -; clone_size: -; cdr3_nt: TGTGCCAGCAGCGGGCAGAGATCTGGGGCCAACGTCCTGACTTTC; cdr3_aa: CASSGQRSGANVLTF
v_call: TRBV6-4; cdr3_length: 13; j_call: TRBJ2-5; d_call: -; clone_size: once; cdr3_nt: TGTGCCAGCAGTGACTCTCCGAGGACCCCGAGGTACTTC; cdr3_aa: CASSDSPRTPRYF
v_call: TRBV7-2; cdr3_length: 15; j_call: TRBJ2-1; d_call: -; clone_size: -; cdr3_nt: TGTGCCAGCAGCTCACGGGCCATTTCGCACAATGAGCAGTTCTTC; cdr3_aa: CASSSRAISHNEQFF
v_call: TRBV9; cdr3_length: 15; j_call: TRBJ2-7; d_call: TRBD2; clone_size: -; cdr3_nt: TGTGCCAGCAGCGTAGCTAGCGGGCCCAGCTACGAGCAGTACTTC; cdr3_aa: CASSVASGPSYEQYF
v_call: TRBV7-9; cdr3_length: 12; j_call: TRBJ2-1; d_call: TRBD1; clone_size: -; cdr3_nt: TGTGCCAGCAGCTGGGTAGGGGGCGGGCAGTTCTTC; cdr3_aa: CASSWVGGGQFF
v_call: TRBV7-7; cdr3_length: 15; j_call: TRBJ2-2; d_call: TRBD2; clone_size: -; cdr3_nt: TGTGCTAGCAGCTTAGCAGCGGGGCCTGGCGGGGAGCTGTTTTTT; cdr3_aa: CASSLAAGPGGELFF
v_call: TRBV28; cdr3_length: 14; j_call: TRBJ2-1; d_call: -; clone_size: -; cdr3_nt: TGTGCCAGCAGCCCGGGGGGCCCGACCAATGAGCAGTTCTTC; cdr3_aa: CASSPGGPTNEQFF
v_call: TRBV30; cdr3_length: 16; j_call: TRBJ2-1; d_call: TRBD2; clone_size: -; cdr3_nt: TGTGCCTGGAATCTCCTTAGCGGGGTTACCTACAATGAGCAGTTCTTC; cdr3_aa: CAWNLLSGVTYNEQFF
v_call: TRBV5-5; cdr3_length: 15; j_call: TRBJ2-3; d_call: TRBD2; clone_size: -; cdr3_nt: TGTGCCAGCATCCTGGGAGCGGGAGGGCCAGATACGCAGTATTTT; cdr3_aa: CASILGAGGPDTQYF
v_call: TRBV5-1; cdr3_length: 16; j_call: TRBJ2-3; d_call: -; clone_size: -; cdr3_nt: TGCGCCAGCAGCCCGTCGGGCGGGATGAGCACAGATACGCAGTATTTT; cdr3_aa: CASSPSGGMSTDTQYF
v_call: TRBV23-1; cdr3_length: 12; j_call: TRBJ2-7; d_call: -; clone_size: -; cdr3_nt: TGCGCCAGCAGTCGCCCCTGGGGCGAGCAGTACTTC; cdr3_aa: CASSRPWGEQYF
v_call: TRBV13; cdr3_length: 15; j_call: TRBJ2-2; d_call: -; clone_size: -; cdr3_nt: TGTGCCAGCAGCTTCGGGGGGCGGAACACCGGGGAGCTGTTTTTT; cdr3_aa: CASSFGGRNTGELFF
v_call: TRBV9; cdr3_length: 14; j_call: TRBJ2-2; d_call: -; clone_size: -; cdr3_nt: TGTGCCAGCAGCGTAGAGGGTCTGCACGGGGAGCTGTTTTTT; cdr3_aa: CASSVEGLHGELFF
v_call: TRBV10-2; cdr3_length: 16; j_call: TRBJ2-7; d_call: TRBD2; clone_size: -; cdr3_nt: TGCGCCAGCAGTGAAAGGTTAGCGGGAGAGTCCTACGAGCAGTACTTC; cdr3_aa: CASSERLAGESYEQYF
v_call: TRBV18; cdr3_length: 16; j_call: TRBJ1-1; d_call: -; clone_size: -; cdr3_nt: TGTGCCAGCTCACCACCGTTAATAGGACATGACGGTGAAGCTTTCTTT; cdr3_aa: CASSPPLIGHDGEAFF
v_call: TRBV5-4; cdr3_length: 13; j_call: TRBJ2-1; d_call: -; clone_size: -; cdr3_nt: TGTGCCAGCAGCTTGGCCCCCGGAGAGAGGCTGTTCTTC; cdr3_aa: CASSLAPGERLFF
v_call: TRBV5-4; cdr3_length: 14; j_call: TRBJ1-1; d_call: TRBD1; clone_size: -; cdr3_nt: TGTGCCAGCAGCTTGGTACAGGGGGGCACTGAAGCTTTCTTT; cdr3_aa: CASSLVQGGTEAFF
v_call: TRBV30; cdr3_length: 15; j_call: TRBJ2-7; d_call: TRBD2; clone_size: -; cdr3_nt: TGTGCCTGGAGGGTAGGACTAGCGGGAGTCTACGAGCAGTACTTC; cdr3_aa: CAWRVGLAGVYEQYF
v_call: TRBV5-1; cdr3_length: 14; j_call: TRBJ2-1; d_call: -; clone_size: once; cdr3_nt: TGCGCCAGCAGCCGATCTACGAACTACAATGAGCAGTTCTTC; cdr3_aa: CASSRSTNYNEQFF
v_call: TRBV7-8; cdr3_length: 12; j_call: TRBJ2-7; d_call: -; clone_size: -; cdr3_nt: TGTGCCATTCGAGGGGGTGGCTACGAGCAGTACTTC; cdr3_aa: CAIRGGGYEQYF